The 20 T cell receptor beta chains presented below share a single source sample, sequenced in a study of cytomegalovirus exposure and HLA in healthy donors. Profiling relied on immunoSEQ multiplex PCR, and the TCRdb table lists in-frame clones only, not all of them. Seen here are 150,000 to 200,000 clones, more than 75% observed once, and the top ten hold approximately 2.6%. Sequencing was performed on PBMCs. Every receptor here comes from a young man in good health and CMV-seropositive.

CDR3 sequence: CASSSQGSGNTIYF. As DNA, the CDR3 is TGTGCCAGCAGCTCACAGGGGTCTGGAAACACCATATATTTT. This sequence joins TRBV5-4 and TRBJ1-3, with TRBD1 matching 7 bases. The V gene's germline CDR1 is SGHNT and CDR2 YYREEE (reference sequence). The CDR3 spans 14 residues. V lost 3 bases and J lost 1; bases outside the gene matches: 1.

Written as DNA, the CDR3 is TGTGCCAGCAGCTTGGTCGAGTCAGCGGGCAGACAGTACTTC. It is translated as CASSLVESAGRQYF. The V gene is TRBV5-8, the J gene TRBJ2-7, with D tentatively TRBD2 (6 bases). Germline assignment: CDR1 SGHTS and CDR2 YDEGEE. V was cut by 0 bases and J by 10 bases, with 17 bases left in between. This CDR3 is 14 amino acids long.

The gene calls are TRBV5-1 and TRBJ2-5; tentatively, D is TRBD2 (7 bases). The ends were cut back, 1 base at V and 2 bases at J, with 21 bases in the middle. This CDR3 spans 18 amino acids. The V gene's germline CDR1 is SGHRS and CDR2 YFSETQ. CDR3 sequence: CASSLSPIRGGGQETQYF. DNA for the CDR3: TGCGCCAGCAGCTTGTCGCCAATCAGGGGAGGGGGACAAGAGACCCAGTACTTC.

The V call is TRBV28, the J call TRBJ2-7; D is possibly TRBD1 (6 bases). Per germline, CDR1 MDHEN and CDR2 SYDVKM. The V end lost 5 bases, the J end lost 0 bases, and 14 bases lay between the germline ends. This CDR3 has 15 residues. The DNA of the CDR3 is TGTGCCAGCAGTCCTCTGGACAGATACTCCTACGAGCAGTACTTC. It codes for CASSPLDRYSYEQYF.

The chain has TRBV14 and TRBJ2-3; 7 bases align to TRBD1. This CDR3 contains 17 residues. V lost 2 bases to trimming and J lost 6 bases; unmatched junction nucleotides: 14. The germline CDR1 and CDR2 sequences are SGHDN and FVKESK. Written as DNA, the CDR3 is TGTGCCAGCAGCCAACCCGGACAGGCTACGATGGTGGATACGCAGTATTTT. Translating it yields CASSQPGQATMVDTQYF.

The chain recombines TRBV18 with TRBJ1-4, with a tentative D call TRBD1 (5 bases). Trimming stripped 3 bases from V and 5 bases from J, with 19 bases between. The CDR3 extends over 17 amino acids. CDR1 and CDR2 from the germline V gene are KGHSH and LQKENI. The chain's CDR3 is CASSPVDTGHRNEKLFF. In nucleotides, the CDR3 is TGTGCCAGCTCACCCGTCGACACCGGACACCGAAATGAAAAACTGTTTTTT.

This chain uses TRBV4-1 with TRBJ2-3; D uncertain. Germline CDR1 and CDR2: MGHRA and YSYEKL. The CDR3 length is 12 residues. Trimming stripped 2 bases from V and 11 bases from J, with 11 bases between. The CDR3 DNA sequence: TGCGCCAGCAGCCAAAAGCTAAAACGGCAGTATTTT. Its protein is CASSQKLKRQYF.

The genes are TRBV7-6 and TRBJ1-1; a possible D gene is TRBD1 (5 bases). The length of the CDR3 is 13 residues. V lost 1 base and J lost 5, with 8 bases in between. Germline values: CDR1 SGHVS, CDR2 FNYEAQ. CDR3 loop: CASSLGGTTEAFF. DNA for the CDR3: TGTGCCAGCAGCTTAGGAGGGACTACTGAAGCTTTCTTT.

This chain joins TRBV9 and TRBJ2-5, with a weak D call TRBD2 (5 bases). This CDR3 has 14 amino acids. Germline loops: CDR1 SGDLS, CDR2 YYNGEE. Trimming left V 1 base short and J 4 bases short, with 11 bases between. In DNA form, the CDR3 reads TGTGCCAGCAGCGTATCAGGTCGGGGAGAGACCCAGTACTTC. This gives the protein CASSVSGRGETQYF.

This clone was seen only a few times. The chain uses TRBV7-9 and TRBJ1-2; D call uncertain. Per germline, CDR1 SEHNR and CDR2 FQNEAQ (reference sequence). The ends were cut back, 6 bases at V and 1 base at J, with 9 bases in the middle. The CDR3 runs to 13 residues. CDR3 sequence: CASSRGDNYGYTF. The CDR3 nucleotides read TGTGCCAGCAGTCGGGGAGATAACTATGGCTACACCTTC. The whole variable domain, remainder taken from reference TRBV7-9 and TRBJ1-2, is DTGVSQNPRHKITKRGQNVTFRCDPISEHNRLYWYRQTLGQGPEFLTYFQNEAQLEKSRLLSDRFSAERPKGSFSTLEIQRTEQGDSAMYLCASSRGDNYGYTFGSGTRLTVV.

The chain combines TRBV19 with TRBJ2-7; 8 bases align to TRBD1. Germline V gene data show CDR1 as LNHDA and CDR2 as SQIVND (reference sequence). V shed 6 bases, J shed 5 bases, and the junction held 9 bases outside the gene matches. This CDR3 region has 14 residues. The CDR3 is CASSPRGQAHEQYF. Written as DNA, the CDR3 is TGTGCCAGTAGCCCCAGGGGACAGGCCCACGAGCAGTACTTC.

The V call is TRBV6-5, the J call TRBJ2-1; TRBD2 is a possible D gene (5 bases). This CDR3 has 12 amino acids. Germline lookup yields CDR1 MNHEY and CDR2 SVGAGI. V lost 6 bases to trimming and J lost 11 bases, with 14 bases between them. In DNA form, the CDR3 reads TGTGCCAGCAGCCAGGACTCAACCAAGCAGTTCTTC. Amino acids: CASSQDSTKQFF.

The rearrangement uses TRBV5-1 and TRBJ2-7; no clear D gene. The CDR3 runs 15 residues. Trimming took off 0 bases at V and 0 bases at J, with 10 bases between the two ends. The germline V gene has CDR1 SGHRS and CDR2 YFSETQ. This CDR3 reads CASSLGQVSSYEQYF. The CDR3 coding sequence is TGCGCCAGCAGCTTGGGGCAGGTGAGCTCCTACGAGCAGTACTTC.

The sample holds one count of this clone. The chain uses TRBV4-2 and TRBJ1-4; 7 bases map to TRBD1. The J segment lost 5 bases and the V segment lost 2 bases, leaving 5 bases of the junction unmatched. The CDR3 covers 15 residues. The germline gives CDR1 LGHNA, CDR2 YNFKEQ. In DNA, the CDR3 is TGTGCCAGCAGCCAATCAGGACAGGAGAATGAAAAACTGTTTTTT. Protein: CASSQSGQENEKLFF.

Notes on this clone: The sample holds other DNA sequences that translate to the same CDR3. CDR3 in amino acids: CASSHPLTGNTIYF. CDR3 in DNA: TGCGCCAGCAGCCACCCTCTTACTGGAAACACCATATATTTT. V is TRBV4-1 and J is TRBJ1-3; D is unclear. V dropped 3 bases and J dropped 2 bases, with 8 bases sitting between them. Germline V gene sequence: CDR1 MGHRA, CDR2 YSYEKL. The CDR3 is 14 residues long.

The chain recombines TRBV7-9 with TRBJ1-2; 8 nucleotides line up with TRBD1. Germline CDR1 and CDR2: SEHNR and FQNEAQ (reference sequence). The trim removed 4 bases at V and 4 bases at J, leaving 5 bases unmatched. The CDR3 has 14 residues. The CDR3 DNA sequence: TGTGCCAGCAGCTCGCTCACAGGGGGCTATGGCTACACCTTC. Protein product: CASSSLTGGYGYTF.

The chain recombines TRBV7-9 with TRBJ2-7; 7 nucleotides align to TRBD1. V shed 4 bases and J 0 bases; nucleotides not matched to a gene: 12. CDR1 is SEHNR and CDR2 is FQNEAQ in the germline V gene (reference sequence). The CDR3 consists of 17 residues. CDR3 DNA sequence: TGTGCCAGCAGCTCGAGAGCAGGACAGGAGATCTCCTACGAGCAGTACTTC. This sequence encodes CASSSRAGQEISYEQYF.

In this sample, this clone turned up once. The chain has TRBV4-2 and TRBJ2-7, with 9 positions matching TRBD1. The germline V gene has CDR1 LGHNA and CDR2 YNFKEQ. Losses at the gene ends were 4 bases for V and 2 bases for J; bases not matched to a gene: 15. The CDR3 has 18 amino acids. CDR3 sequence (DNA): TGTGCCAGCAGCCGTAAGGGTCAGGAGACAGGGGGGACCTACGAGCAGTACTTC. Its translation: CASSRKGQETGGTYEQYF.

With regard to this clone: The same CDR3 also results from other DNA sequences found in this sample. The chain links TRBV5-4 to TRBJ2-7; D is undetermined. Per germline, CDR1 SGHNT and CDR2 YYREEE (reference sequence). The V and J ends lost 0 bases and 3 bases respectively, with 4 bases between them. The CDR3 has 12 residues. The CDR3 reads CASSLASYEQYF. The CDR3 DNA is TGTGCCAGCAGCTTGGCGAGCTACGAGCAGTACTTC.

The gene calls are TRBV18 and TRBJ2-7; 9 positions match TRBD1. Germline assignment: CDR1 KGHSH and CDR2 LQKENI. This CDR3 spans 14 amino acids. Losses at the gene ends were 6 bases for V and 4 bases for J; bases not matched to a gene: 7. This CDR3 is CASSPWTGEYEQYF. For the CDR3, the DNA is TGTGCCAGCTCTCCTTGGACAGGGGAGTACGAGCAGTACTTC.